This record looks at one T cell receptor (beta chain) sequence and its context. The data derive from a study of blood T cell repertoires in COVID-19. Generated by immunoSEQ multiplex PCR, the TCRdb table keeps only in-frame clones and is missing some. The sample yields about 300,000 clones, approximately 89% seen once. Unmatched junction bases numbered 8, after V lost 5 bases and J lost 0 bases. CDR3 length: 16 residues. Germline loops: CDR1 SGHRS, CDR2 YFSETQ. V usage is TRBV5-1 and J usage is TRBJ2-1, with TRBD2 matching over 7 bases. This TCR was recovered from a woman in her fifties or sixties who had been exposed to COVID-19. Material for sequencing was PBMCs or T cells enriched from blood (not recorded which). The DNA for the CDR3 is TGCGCCAGCAGTACTCAGGGAGGGTTCTCCTACAATGAGCAGTTCTTC. Its translation: CASSTQGGFSYNEQFF.